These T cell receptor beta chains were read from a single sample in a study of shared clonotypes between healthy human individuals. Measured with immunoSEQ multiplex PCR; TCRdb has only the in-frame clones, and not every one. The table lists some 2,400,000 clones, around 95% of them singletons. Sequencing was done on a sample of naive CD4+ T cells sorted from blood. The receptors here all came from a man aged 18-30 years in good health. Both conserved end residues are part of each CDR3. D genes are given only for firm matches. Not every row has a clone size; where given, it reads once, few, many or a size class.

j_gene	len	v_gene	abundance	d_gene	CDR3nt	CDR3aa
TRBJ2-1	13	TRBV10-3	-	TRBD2	TGTGCCACCGGACTAGCGGGCGGGAATGAGCAGTTCTTC	CATGLAGGNEQFF
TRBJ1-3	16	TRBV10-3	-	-	TGTGCCATCAGTGAGTCGCCAGGGACGTCTGGAAACACCATATATTTT	CAISESPGTSGNTIYF
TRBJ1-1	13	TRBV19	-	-	TGTGCCACCCGGGACCCCCCTTGGGCTGAAGCTTTCTTT	CATRDPPWAEAFF
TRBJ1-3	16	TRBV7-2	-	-	TGTGCCAGCAGCTTAGCGGCAGCATACTCTGGAAACACCATATATTTT	CASSLAAAYSGNTIYF
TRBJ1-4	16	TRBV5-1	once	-	TGCGCCAGCAGCCCGACGGCAGGGGCAGGGGAAGAAAAACTGTTTTTT	CASSPTAGAGEEKLFF
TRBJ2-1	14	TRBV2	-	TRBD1	TGTGCCAGCAGTGAACCGCAGGGGGACAATGAGCAGTTCTTC	CASSEPQGDNEQFF
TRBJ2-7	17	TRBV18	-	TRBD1	TGTGCCAGCTCACCACTACCCTCGGACAGGGGAACCTACGAGCAGTACTTC	CASSPLPSDRGTYEQYF
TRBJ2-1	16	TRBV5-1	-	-	TGCGCCAGCAGCTTTTCAGGGCAGGGGAGCTACAATGAGCAGTTCTTC	CASSFSGQGSYNEQFF
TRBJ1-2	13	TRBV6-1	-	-	TGTGCCAGCCAAACCTCAGGGAACTATGGCTACACCTTC	CASQTSGNYGYTF
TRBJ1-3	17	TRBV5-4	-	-	TGTGCCAGCAGCTTGGATGTAGGTAGGAACTCTGGAAACACCATATATTTT	CASSLDVGRNSGNTIYF
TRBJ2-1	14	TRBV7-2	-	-	TGTGCCAGCAGCTTAGCACAGGGATACAATGAGCAGTTCTTC	CASSLAQGYNEQFF
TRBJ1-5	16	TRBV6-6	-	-	TGTGCCACTACATCTGTCCACGGACTCATCAATCAGCCCCAGCATTTT	CATTSVHGLINQPQHF
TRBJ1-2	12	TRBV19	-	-	TGTGCCAGTAGTATAGGTCCCAGCGGCTACACCTTC	CASSIGPSGYTF
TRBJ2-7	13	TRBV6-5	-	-	TGTGCCAGCAGTTACGAACGACGGGACGAGCAGTACTTC	CASSYERRDEQYF
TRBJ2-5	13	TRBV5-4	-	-	TGTGCCAGCAGCAGAACAACTCAAGAGACCCAGTACTTC	CASSRTTQETQYF
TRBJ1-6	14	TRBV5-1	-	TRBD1	TGCGCCAGCAGTCTCCGGGACAGGGATTCACCCCTCCACTTT	CASSLRDRDSPLHF
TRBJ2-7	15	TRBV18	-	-	TGTGCCAGCTCACCAAACTCACAGGGCTCCTACGAGCAGTACTTC	CASSPNSQGSYEQYF
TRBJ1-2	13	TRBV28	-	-	TGTGCCAGCAGTTCACCCGCCAACTATGGCTACACCTTC	CASSSPANYGYTF
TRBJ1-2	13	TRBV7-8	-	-	TGTGCCAGCAGCTTAGGTGCCGGCCGTGGCTACACCTTC	CASSLGAGRGYTF
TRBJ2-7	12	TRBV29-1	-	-	TGCAGCGTTGAGTCTCAGGGTTACGAGCAGTACTTC	CSVESQGYEQYF
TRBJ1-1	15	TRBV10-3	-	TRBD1	TGTGCCATCACTTCAAGACAGGGGGCTAACACTGAAGCTTTCTTT	CAITSRQGANTEAFF
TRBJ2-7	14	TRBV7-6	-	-	TGTGCCAGCAGCTTAGGCGGCGGCTCCTACGAGCAGTACTTC	CASSLGGGSYEQYF
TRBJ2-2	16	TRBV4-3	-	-	TGCGCCAGCAGCCAAGAATGGGGTTCGTACACCGGGGAGCTGTTTTTT	CASSQEWGSYTGELFF
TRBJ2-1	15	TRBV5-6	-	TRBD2	TGTGCCAGCAGCCGCGGACTAGCGGGAGGTAATGAGCAGTTCTTC	CASSRGLAGGNEQFF
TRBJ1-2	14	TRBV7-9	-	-	TGTGCCAGCAGCTTAGCGGCGGGAACCTATGGCTACACCTTC	CASSLAAGTYGYTF
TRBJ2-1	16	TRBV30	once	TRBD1	TGTGCCTGGAGTGGTCTTGGGACAGGGGGCAAAAATGAGCAGTTCTTC	CAWSGLGTGGKNEQFF
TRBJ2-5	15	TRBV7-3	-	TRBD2	TGTGCCAGCAGCTTAGCGGGGGGAATCCAAGAGACCCAGTACTTC	CASSLAGGIQETQYF
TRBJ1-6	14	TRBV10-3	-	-	TGTGCCATCAGTGAAGAGGGCTATAATTCACCCCTCCACTTT	CAISEEGYNSPLHF
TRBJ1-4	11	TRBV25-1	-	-	TGTGCCAGCAGTGGAGGGGAAAAACTGTTTTTT	CASSGGEKLFF
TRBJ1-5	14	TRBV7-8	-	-	TGTGCCAGCAGCTTAGTTCCCGCAAATCAGCCCCAGCATTTT	CASSLVPANQPQHF